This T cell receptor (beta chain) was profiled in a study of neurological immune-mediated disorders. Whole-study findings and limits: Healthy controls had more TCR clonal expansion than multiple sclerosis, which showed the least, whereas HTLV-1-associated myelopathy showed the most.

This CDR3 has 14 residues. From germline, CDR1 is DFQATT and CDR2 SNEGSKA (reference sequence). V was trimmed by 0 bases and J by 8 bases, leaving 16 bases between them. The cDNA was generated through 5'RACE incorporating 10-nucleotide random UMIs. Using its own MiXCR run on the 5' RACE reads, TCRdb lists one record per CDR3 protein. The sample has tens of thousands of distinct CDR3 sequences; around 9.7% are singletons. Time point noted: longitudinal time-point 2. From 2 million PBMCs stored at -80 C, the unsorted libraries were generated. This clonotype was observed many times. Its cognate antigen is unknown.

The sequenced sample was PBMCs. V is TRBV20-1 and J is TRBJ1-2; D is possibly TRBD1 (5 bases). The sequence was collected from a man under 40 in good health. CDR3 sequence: CSARDTGLSAGYTF. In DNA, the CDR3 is TGCAGTGCTAGAGACACGGGACTCTCGGCGGGCTACACCTTC.